One sample yielded the 9 T cell receptor beta chains listed below, sequenced in a study of T-cell reconstitution after alpha-beta-depleted transplantation in children. The library targeted TCRbeta and was prepared with unique molecular identifiers. TCRdb re-derived calls from the PCR reads in MiXCR, one entry per CDR3 protein. The table records under 250,000 distinct CDR3 sequences, approximately 24% of them present only once. The specimen comprised PBMCs, mostly from graft donor cells, sampled 360 days after TCRalphabeta/CD19-depleted stem cell transplant. The receptors shown here come from a female patient between 2 and 15 years old who had a stem cell transplant for congenital amegakaryocytic thrombocytopenia, so the T cells may come from the graft donor.

V usage is TRBV20-1 and J usage is TRBJ2-7, with D unresolved. This CDR3 is built from 14 residues. Germline V gene lookup returns CDR1 DFQATT and CDR2 SNEGSKA (reference sequence). Trimming left V 0 bases short and J 0 bases short, with 9 bases between. The CDR3 spells CSARDGVDSYEQYF. The CDR3 bases are TGCAGTGCTAGAGATGGGGTCGACTCCTACGAGCAGTACTTC.

This clonotype was counted a single time. This sequence joins TRBV20-1 and TRBJ2-3; the D call may be TRBD1 or TRBD2 (6 bases each). In germline, CDR1 is DFQATT, CDR2 SNEGSKA (reference sequence). The CDR3 length is 15 residues. The germline V and J ends were trimmed by 3 bases and 1 base, with 14 bases remaining between them. The CDR3 bases are TGCAGTGCTAGTAAGCAGGAGGGGGGCACAGATACGCAGTATTTT. Its translation is CSASKQEGGTDTQYF.

This clonotype was seen a few times. J is TRBJ2-3 and V is TRBV10-3; D is tentatively TRBD1 or TRBD2 (5 bases each). This CDR3 has 16 residues. The V gene's germline CDR1 is ENHRY and CDR2 SYGVKD. The ends were cut back, 6 bases at V and 2 bases at J, with 18 bases in the middle. CDR3 bases: TGTGCCATCAGATCTGAAGGGCAGGGACCCACAGATACGCAGTATTTT. Its protein is CAIRSEGQGPTDTQYF.

This clonotype has more than one count but fewer than ten. The chain combines TRBV4-3 with TRBJ1-1; D not certain. V was trimmed by 1 base and J by 3 bases, leaving 9 bases between them. Per the germline V gene, CDR1 is LGHNA and CDR2 is YSLEER. The CDR3 loop spans 14 amino acids. Here the CDR3 reads CASSQVDGYTEAFF. CDR3 bases: TGCGCCAGCAGCCAAGTCGACGGCTACACTGAAGCTTTCTTT.

This clonotype has a count of ten or more. This chain connects TRBV12-3 or TRBV12-4 to TRBJ2-1; 10 bases are shared with TRBD1. The CDR3 sequence is 13 residues long. V was pared by 6 bases and J by 6 bases, with 2 bases of the junction left unmatched. For the CDR3, the DNA is TGTGCCAGCAGGGGACAGGGGAGCAATGAGCAGTTCTTC. Its protein product is CASRGQGSNEQFF.

This clonotype was seen ten or more times. The gene calls are TRBV5-6 and TRBJ2-3; D call uncertain. V lost 4 bases and J lost 7, with 7 bases in between. The CDR3 has 11 amino acids. Germline V gives CDR1 SGHDT, CDR2 YYEEEE. CDR3 DNA: TGTGCCAGCAGCCTCGGCTATACGCAGTATTTT. This codes for CASSLGYTQYF.

This clonotype was seen many times. The chain employs TRBV7-9 and TRBJ2-1; 10 positions agree with TRBD2. V shed 5 bases, J shed 8 bases, and the junction held 12 bases outside the gene matches. Germline CDR1 is SEHNR and CDR2 is FQNEAQ (reference sequence). The CDR3 is made up of 16 amino acids. CDR3 DNA sequence: TGTGCCAGCAGCACGAAGCGGGGGGGCTTTGTGTATGAGCAGTTCTTC. It encodes CASSTKRGGFVYEQFF.

This clonotype occurred many times. V gene TRBV27 combines with J gene TRBJ2-3, with 10 bases fitting TRBD2. The ends lost 2 bases at V and 1 base at J; junction bases unmatched: 6. Germline V lookup: CDR1 MNHEY, CDR2 SMNVEV (reference sequence). CDR3 length: 17 amino acids. CDR3 bases: TGTGCCAGCAGTTTAACCCCTGGACTAGCGGGCACAGATACGCAGTATTTT. Encoded protein: CASSLTPGLAGTDTQYF.

The rearrangement uses TRBV3-1 and TRBJ2-3, with D possibly TRBD2 on 6 matching bases. Germline V gives CDR1 LGHDT, CDR2 YNNKEL (reference sequence). Trimming removed 2 bases from V and 4 bases from J, with 22 bases in between. CDR3 length equals 18 residues. The CDR3, as DNA: TGTGCCAGCAGCCAACATGGCGGGGTGGCTACGGTTCCAGATACGCAGTATTTT. Translation gives CASSQHGGVATVPDTQYF.